This T cell receptor (beta chain) emerged from a study of shared clonotypes between healthy human individuals. Whole-study results and caveats: Rarefaction curves obtained for sorted subsets showed sequencing incomplete despite large depth.

Method: immunoSEQ multiplex PCR; TCRdb's copy keeps in-frame clones and lacks some. The sample records approximately 1,500,000 clones, nearly 99% being singletons. Regarding this clone: Its antigen is as yet unknown. Other nucleotide sequences in the sample specify the same CDR3.

Looked up from germline, CDR1 is GTSNPN and CDR2 is SVGIG (reference sequence). The V end was cut by 0 bases, the J end by 7 bases, with 6 bases between. This CDR3 region has 11 residues. The chain has TRBV30 and TRBJ1-1; no clear D gene. Sample: naive CD4+ T cells sorted from blood. Documented subset: CD45RA+ positively selected. The origin of this receptor is a man between 25 and 39 years old in good health. Written as DNA, the CDR3 is TGTGCCTGGAGTGTACTAAGTGAAGCTTTCTTT. It is translated as CAWSVLSEAFF.